The rows below give T cell receptor beta chains drawn from one sample of a study of T-cell memory formation after mild COVID-19. TCRdb redid the calling of the 5' RACE reads with MiXCR, one entry per CDR3 protein. The sample lists over 500,000 distinct CDR3 sequences, roughly a sixth seen once, with around 8.1% in the top ten. The sequenced sample consisted of PBMCs or a T cell subset sorted from them (not recorded which). The origin of the receptors is an adult woman who had mild COVID-19 (a few samples of this study predate the infection). Cell type and time point are not known. Each CDR3 is given with its conserved first and last residue. The D gene is left open where the match is weak. Only part of the rows carry a size: once, few, many, or a class if the clone is expanded.

TRBJ1-5	TRBV16	.	.	CASSHQGWDQPQHF	TGTGCCAGCAGCCACCAGGGGTGGGATCAGCCCCAGCATTTT
TRBJ2-3	TRBV12-3/TRBV12-4	few	TRBD2	CASSLGLAGGLDTQYF	TGTGCCAGCAGTTTAGGGCTAGCGGGAGGTCTGGATACGCAGTATTTT
TRBJ1-4	TRBV7-8	few	TRBD1	CASSLEGGGTEKLFF	TGTGCCAGCAGCTTAGAGGGAGGGGGCACTGAAAAACTGTTTTTT
TRBJ2-5	TRBV7-3	.	.	CASSLTGVGVETQYF	TGTGCCAGCAGCTTAACCGGAGTAGGAGTGGAGACCCAGTACTTC
TRBJ2-3	TRBV14	many	TRBD2	CASNLAGVSDTQYF	TGTGCCAGCAATCTAGCGGGAGTCTCAGATACGCAGTATTTT
TRBJ2-7	TRBV3-1	few	.	CASSHGGVARYEQYF	TGTGCCAGCAGCCATGGGGGAGTCGCTCGCTACGAGCAGTACTTC
TRBJ2-4	TRBV4-2	few	TRBD2	CASSQESRATGGGNIQYF	TGTGCCAGCAGCCAAGAGAGTAGGGCTACGGGAGGGGGGAACATTCAGTACTTC
TRBJ2-1	TRBV6-5	many	TRBD2	CASTPRELAGNEQFF	TGTGCCAGCACCCCCCGGGAGCTAGCGGGTAATGAGCAGTTCTTC
TRBJ2-3	TRBV6-5	.	.	CASSYGFTSTDTQYF	TGTGCCAGCAGTTACGGGTTTACTAGCACAGATACGCAGTATTTT
TRBJ2-3	TRBV20-1	few	TRBD1	CSASGTGGSDTQYF	TGCAGTGCTAGCGGGACAGGGGGGTCAGATACGCAGTATTTT
TRBJ2-6	TRBV12-3/TRBV12-4	few	.	CASSLHGSSGANVLTF	TGTGCCAGCAGTTTACACGGGAGCTCTGGGGCCAACGTCCTGACTTTC
TRBJ2-3	TRBV7-3	.	TRBD2	CASSLWSGGSLTDTQYF	TGTGCCAGCAGCTTATGGAGCGGGGGTTCATTGACAGATACGCAGTATTTT
TRBJ1-1	TRBV7-2	many	.	CASSLGITEAFF	TGTGCCAGCAGCCTAGGGATCACTGAAGCTTTCTTT
TRBJ1-1	TRBV27	.	.	CASSSGYMNTEAFF	TGTGCCAGCAGTTCCGGGTACATGAACACTGAAGCTTTCTTT
TRBJ2-3	TRBV4-3	.	.	CASSPRAGPDTQYF	TGCGCCAGCAGCCCGCGGGCGGGCCCAGATACGCAGTATTTT
TRBJ2-1	TRBV28	.	.	CASSFASPSYNEQFF	TGTGCCAGCAGTTTTGCTAGCCCCTCCTACAATGAGCAGTTCTTC
TRBJ2-2	TRBV11-1	few	TRBD2	CASSLGAGGPPGELFF	TGTGCCAGCAGCTTAGGAGCGGGAGGGCCGCCCGGGGAGCTGTTTTTT
TRBJ1-2	TRBV2	few	.	CASSLLGGTADGYTF	TGTGCCAGCAGTCTCTTAGGAGGTACTGCGGATGGCTACACCTTC
TRBJ2-5	TRBV5-1	.	.	CASSSSGTQETQYF	TGCGCCAGCAGCTCCTCCGGGACGCAAGAGACCCAGTACTTC
TRBJ2-7	TRBV19	.	TRBD1	CASSIRTGGFPSYEQYF	TGTGCCAGTAGTATTAGGACAGGGGGCTTTCCCTCCTACGAGCAGTACTTC